A single sample is the source of the 10 T cell receptor beta chains below, sequenced in a study of shared clonotypes between healthy human individuals. The naive CD8 subset, CD45RO-negative cells positively selected for CCR7, excluded terminally differentiated effector memory CD45RA+ cells. The assay was immunoSEQ multiplex PCR, and TCRdb's table has in-frame clones only and misses some. The sample has just over 2,000,000 clones; approximately 94% are singletons. Sequences were obtained from naive CD8+ T cells sorted from blood. These TCRs come from a man between 18 and 35 years old in good health.

The rearrangement links TRBV7-2 to TRBJ1-2, with 7 bases that match TRBD1. This CDR3 region has 17 residues. V shed 1 base and J 4 bases; nucleotides not matched to a gene: 12. The V gene's germline CDR1 is SGHTA and CDR2 FQGNSA. In DNA, the CDR3 is TGTGCCAGCAGCTTAGACTCCGGGACAGCGCATGCCTATGGCTACACCTTC. Protein product: CASSLDSGTAHAYGYTF.

The chain couples TRBV7-9 to TRBJ2-3, with 7 bases that match TRBD2. J was trimmed by 5 bases and V by 4 bases; bases with no gene match: 15. Germline values: CDR1 SEHNR, CDR2 FQNEAQ (reference sequence). This CDR3 spans 17 amino acids. The CDR3 sequence is CASSSQKGGRAIDTQYF. CDR3 in DNA: TGTGCCAGCAGCTCTCAAAAGGGCGGGAGAGCGATAGATACGCAGTATTTT.

Here the CDR3 DNA reads TGTGCCAGCAGCTTAGATGGCAGGTGGGGGAAAGATACGCAGTATTTT. Amino acids: CASSLDGRWGKDTQYF. The rearrangement links TRBV7-9 to TRBJ2-3; either TRBD1 or TRBD2 may fit D (5 bases each). CDR1 is SEHNR, CDR2 FQNEAQ, per germline (reference sequence). The CDR3 covers 16 residues. V gave up 1 base and J gave up 5 bases, with 16 bases separating them.

The V and J genes are TRBV5-4 and TRBJ2-1; 15 nucleotides align to TRBD2. The J segment lost 0 bases and the V segment lost 2 bases, leaving 3 bases of the junction unmatched. This CDR3 has 18 amino acids. The germline V gene has CDR1 SGHNT and CDR2 YYREEE (reference sequence). CDR3 protein: CASSFWTSGRGSYNEQFF. The DNA of the CDR3 is TGTGCCAGCAGCTTTTGGACTAGCGGGAGGGGCTCCTACAATGAGCAGTTCTTC.

The chain carries TRBV4-3 and TRBJ1-1; possible D gene TRBD1, 5 bases. The CDR3 has 13 residues. V was shortened by 7 bases and J by 3 bases, with 12 bases between the two germline ends. The germline gives CDR1 LGHNA, CDR2 YSLEER. The CDR3 loop is CASKGRGHTEAFF. CDR3 DNA: TGCGCCAGCAAGGGCCGGGGCCACACTGAAGCTTTCTTT.

The chain employs TRBV10-3 and TRBJ1-1; D not certain. V was cut by 1 base and J by 8 bases, with 26 bases left in between. CDR1 is ENHRY, CDR2 SYGVKD, per germline. The CDR3 consists of 18 residues. Written as DNA, the CDR3 is TGTGCCATCAGTGAGTTACGCCCGGGAGGGTTTGACGAAGGAGAAGCTTTCTTT. This sequence encodes CAISELRPGGFDEGEAFF.

This rearrangement joins TRBV7-6 to TRBJ2-3, with 7 bases aligning to TRBD1. CDR3 length: 15 residues. The germline CDR1 and CDR2 sequences are SGHVS and FNYEAQ. V lost 5 bases to trimming and J lost 4 bases; unmatched junction nucleotides: 9. Here the CDR3 reads CASSPLQGTADTQYF. The CDR3 region has the DNA TGTGCCAGCAGCCCACTACAGGGGACGGCAGATACGCAGTATTTT.

Comment on this clone: Different DNA sequences within this sample yield the same CDR3. The rearrangement joins TRBV19 to TRBJ2-1; no clear D gene. V was trimmed by 6 bases and J by 4 bases, leaving 10 bases between them. The CDR3 is 13 amino acids. Germline V gives CDR1 LNHDA, CDR2 SQIVND (reference sequence). The chain's CDR3 is CASSNGGYNEQFF. Here the CDR3 DNA reads TGTGCCAGTAGCAACGGTGGATACAATGAGCAGTTCTTC.

The gene calls are TRBV20-1 and TRBJ2-1; D remains unclear. This CDR3 is 10 amino acids long. Trimming removed 6 bases from V and 6 bases from J, with 6 bases in between. Per germline, CDR1 DFQATT and CDR2 SNEGSKA (reference sequence). The CDR3 reads CSAGINEQFF. In nucleotides, the CDR3 is TGCAGTGCGGGAATCAATGAGCAGTTCTTC.

Comments on this clone: One junction end disagrees with the germline gene, perhaps due to a read error. The same CDR3 is also encoded by other DNA sequences in this sample. The V gene is TRBV7-9, the J gene TRBJ1-1; D remains ambiguous. Germline-derived CDR1 and CDR2 are SEHNR and FQNEAQ (reference sequence). The CDR3 sequence is 10 residues long. This chain's CDR3 is CASSLAEAFF. CDR3 in DNA: TGTGCCAGCAGCTTGGCTGAGGCTTTCTTT.